Following are 22 T cell receptor beta chains from one sample sequenced in a study of T-cell memory formation after mild COVID-19. MiXCR, applied by TCRdb to the 5' RACE reads, yields one record per CDR3 protein. The profile shows hundreds of thousands of distinct CDR3 sequences, less than 25% of them singletons. Sequenced material: PBMCs or a T cell subset sorted from them (not recorded which). Receptors were obtained from an adult woman who had mild COVID-19 (a few samples of this study predate the infection). Cell type and time point are not known.

The CDR3 loop is CASSRGLAVSYNEQFF. CDR3 nucleotide sequence: TGTGCCAGCAGTCGTGGACTAGCGGTCTCCTACAATGAGCAGTTCTTC. This sequence joins TRBV2 and TRBJ2-1, with 10 bases lining up with TRBD2. The germline gives CDR1 SNHLY, CDR2 FYNNEI. V lost 5 bases to trimming and J lost 0 bases; unmatched junction nucleotides: 4. CDR3 length equals 16 residues.

This rearrangement joins TRBV12-3 or TRBV12-4 to TRBJ1-5; D remains unclear. The CDR3 loop spans 15 amino acids. V was shortened by 8 bases and J by 1 base, with 15 bases between the two germline ends. CDR3 sequence: CASASQGLSNQPQHF. The CDR3 DNA follows: TGTGCCAGCGCCTCTCAAGGGCTGAGCAATCAGCCCCAGCATTTT.

The chain links TRBV6-2 or TRBV6-3 to TRBJ2-1; D is perhaps TRBD2 (6 bases). Trimming pared 6 bases from V and 9 bases from J, leaving 21 bases between. CDR1 and CDR2 (germline): MNHEY, SVGEGT. This CDR3 has 15 residues. The CDR3: CASRLTRGVKVEQFF. DNA of the CDR3: TGTGCCAGCAGGCTGACTAGAGGCGTTAAGGTTGAGCAGTTCTTC.

At least ten counts were recorded for this clonotype. The V and J genes are TRBV12-3 or TRBV12-4 and TRBJ1-5; D remains unclear. The CDR3 is made up of 12 amino acids. The V gene lost 1 base and the J gene lost 6 bases, with 4 bases spanning the gap. CDR3 in DNA: TGTGCCAGCAGTTTAGGTGGTCAGCCCCAGCATTTT. This codes for CASSLGGQPQHF.

This clonotype showed up just once. The chain has TRBV20-1 and TRBJ2-3, with 8 bases lining up with TRBD2. Germline V gene data show CDR1 as DFQATT and CDR2 as SNEGSKA (reference sequence). Trimming took 1 base from V and 6 from J; bases not matched to a gene: 12. The CDR3 spans 16 residues. The CDR3 protein is CSARGRTSLGADTQYF. The CDR3 DNA reads TGCAGTGCTAGAGGCAGGACTAGCCTGGGAGCTGATACGCAGTATTTT.

This clonotype has only a few counts. The chain carries TRBV5-1 and TRBJ2-2; no reliable D call. The CDR3 spans 17 residues. The V end was cut by 0 bases, the J end by 9 bases, with 21 bases between. CDR1 and CDR2 from the germline V gene are SGHRS and YFSETQ. CDR3 DNA: TGCGCCAGCAGCTTGGGATATTGGGAAACCGGCCCAAGGGAGCTGTTTTTT. Translation gives CASSLGYWETGPRELFF.

DNA for the CDR3: TGCGCCAGCAGCCTCAGAATCGACCAAGAGACCCAGTACTTC. Translated, it gives CASSLRIDQETQYF. The J gene is TRBJ2-5, the V gene TRBV5-1; D is undetermined. This CDR3 spans 14 amino acids. With 4 bases removed from V and 0 bases from J, the gap between germline ends came to 10 bases. Germline-derived CDR1 and CDR2 are SGHRS and YFSETQ. The entire variable domain, with the rest obtained from reference TRBV5-1 and TRBJ2-5, is as follows: KAGVTQTPRYLIKTRGQQVTLSCSPISGHRSVSWYQQTPGQGLQFLFEYFSETQRNKGNFPGRFSGRQFSNSRSEMNVSTLELGDSALYLCASSLRIDQETQYFGPGTRLLVL.

This clonotype was recorded a few times. The chain employs TRBV4-2 and TRBJ2-1; 14 bases map to TRBD2. This CDR3 region has 18 residues. V lost 0 bases and J lost 0; bases outside the gene matches: 1. Germline V gene lookup returns CDR1 LGHNA and CDR2 YNFKEQ. The CDR3 nucleotides are TGTGCCAGCAGCCAAGAGGGACTAGCGGGAGACTCCTACAATGAGCAGTTCTTC. Its translation is CASSQEGLAGDSYNEQFF.

This clonotype turned up a few times. The V gene is TRBV20-1, the J gene TRBJ2-6, with D unresolved. The CDR3 contains 12 residues. Per germline, CDR1 DFQATT and CDR2 SNEGSKA (reference sequence). Trimming took 6 bases from V and 4 from J, leaving 7 bases between them. The CDR3 spells CSARTGANVLTF. The CDR3 coding sequence is TGCAGTGCCCGGACCGGGGCCAACGTCCTGACTTTC.

V is TRBV5-1 and J is TRBJ1-2; D remains ambiguous. V gave up 0 bases and J gave up 4 bases, with 13 bases separating them. Germline assignment: CDR1 SGHRS and CDR2 YFSETQ. The CDR3 runs 15 residues. The CDR3 loop reads CASSLGQEGPYGYTF. The CDR3 DNA reads TGCGCCAGCAGCTTGGGGCAGGAGGGCCCCTATGGCTACACCTTC.

This clonotype was recorded a few times. This chain uses TRBV4-1 with TRBJ2-1, with 7 bases lining up with TRBD1. This CDR3 is 16 amino acids long. CDR1 is MGHRA, CDR2 YSYEKL, per germline. Trimming at V came to 2 bases and at J to 6 bases, leaving 10 bases not matched to a gene. CDR3 DNA: TGCGCCAGCAGCCAACCAACAGGGGCGCCTGGCAATGAGCAGTTCTTC. It is translated as CASSQPTGAPGNEQFF.

This clonotype occurred a few times. The gene calls are TRBV3-1 and TRBJ2-2; D gene unclear. The germline gives CDR1 LGHDT, CDR2 YNNKEL (reference sequence). V was cut by 8 bases and J by 1 base, with 5 bases left in between. The CDR3 totals 12 residues. CDR3 sequence reads: CASGMNTGELFF. DNA for the CDR3: TGTGCCAGCGGGATGAACACCGGGGAGCTGTTTTTT.

V gene TRBV7-9 combines with J gene TRBJ1-1, with TRBD1 as a possible D gene (6 bases). The CDR3 covers 15 residues. The germline V gene has CDR1 SEHNR and CDR2 FQNEAQ (reference sequence). The ends were cut back, 7 bases at V and 5 bases at J, with 20 bases in the middle. The DNA of the CDR3 is TGTGCCAGCAAGGAACAGGGTTCGGTAGATACTGAAGCTTTCTTT. This sequence encodes CASKEQGSVDTEAFF. Full variable domain (outside the CDR3, taken from reference TRBV7-9 and TRBJ1-1): DTGVSQNPRHKITKRGQNVTFRCDPISEHNRLYWYRQTLGQGPEFLTYFQNEAQLEKSRLLSDRFSAERPKGSFSTLEIQRTEQGDSAMYLCASKEQGSVDTEAFFGQGTRLTVV.

This clonotype was seen more than once but under ten times. This chain joins TRBV10-3 and TRBJ1-2; D is possibly TRBD1 (5 bases). The CDR3 consists of 13 residues. Trimming shortened V by 4 bases and J by 1 base, and 7 bases separated the two germline ends. Germline assignment: CDR1 ENHRY and CDR2 SYGVKD. The CDR3 nucleotides are TGTGCCATCAGTGCACAGGTTAACTATGGCTACACCTTC. This gives the protein CAISAQVNYGYTF.

The sample holds a few counts of this clonotype. The chain links TRBV30 to TRBJ2-5, with a possible D match to TRBD2 (7 bases). The germline gives CDR1 GTSNPN, CDR2 SVGIG (reference sequence). This CDR3 contains 15 residues. Trimming removed 2 bases from V and 4 bases from J, with 17 bases in between. The DNA of the CDR3 is TGTGCCTGGAGTAAGAGGGCAGGGGAGGGAGAGACCCAGTACTTC. It is translated as CAWSKRAGEGETQYF.

This clonotype came up a few times. V gene TRBV9 combines with J gene TRBJ2-3, with 11 bases fitting TRBD1. Trimming cost V 3 bases and J 3 bases; bases outside gene matches: 15. The CDR3 spans 19 residues. Germline V CDR1 and CDR2: SGDLS, YYNGEE. CDR3 region: CASSARMETGTGGTDTQYF. The CDR3 DNA reads as TGTGCCAGCAGCGCGAGAATGGAAACCGGGACAGGGGGGACAGATACGCAGTATTTT.

J is TRBJ2-5 and V is TRBV20-1; TRBD2 agrees at 8 bases. Germline lookup yields CDR1 DFQATT and CDR2 SNEGSKA (reference sequence). Trimming cost V 1 base and J 1 base; bases outside gene matches: 11. The CDR3 extends over 17 amino acids. CDR3 residues: CSARGSGTRGTQETQYF. The CDR3 DNA sequence: TGCAGTGCTAGAGGGTCCGGGACTAGAGGAACCCAAGAGACCCAGTACTTC.

The chain employs TRBV7-2 and TRBJ1-2; D gene unclear. Germline V gene lookup returns CDR1 SGHTA and CDR2 FQGNSA. The V gene lost 1 base and the J gene lost 4 bases, with 10 bases spanning the gap. This CDR3 contains 14 residues. The CDR3 sequence: CASSLGVASYGYTF. The DNA of the CDR3 is TGTGCCAGCAGCTTAGGCGTCGCTAGCTATGGCTACACCTTC.

The rearrangement uses TRBV29-1 and TRBJ2-1, with D maybe TRBD1 (6 bases). Deletions cut 7 bases from V and 4 bases from J, with 8 bases between. This CDR3 contains 11 residues. Germline V gene lookup returns CDR1 SQVTM and CDR2 ANQGSEA. CDR3 nucleotide sequence: TGCAGCGCAGGGGCGTACAATGAGCAGTTCTTC. Its protein product is CSAGAYNEQFF.

This clonotype appeared a few times. The CDR3 is CASRRGILTDTQYF. CDR3 bases: TGTGCCAGCAGGAGGGGCATCCTCACAGATACGCAGTATTTT. The rearrangement joins TRBV7-2 to TRBJ2-3; D may be TRBD1 or TRBD2 (5 bases each). CDR1 and CDR2 (germline): SGHTA, FQGNSA. V lost 6 bases and J 2 bases, leaving 12 bases between the germline ends. The CDR3 is 14 amino acids.

The rearrangement joins TRBV7-2 to TRBJ2-5; 10 nucleotides agree with TRBD2. The CDR3 covers 14 residues. V lost 6 bases and J lost 12; bases outside the gene matches: 13. The germline gives CDR1 SGHTA, CDR2 FQGNSA. The DNA for the CDR3 is TGTGCCAGCAGTTCCTCCGGGACTAGCGTGGGAAAGTACTTC. Translation gives CASSSSGTSVGKYF.

This clonotype came up a few times. This rearrangement joins TRBV3-1 to TRBJ2-7, with 7 bases fitting TRBD2. V was pared by 4 bases and J by 6 bases, with 12 bases of the junction left unmatched. The CDR3 contains 15 residues. In germline, CDR1 is LGHDT, CDR2 YNNKEL (reference sequence). The CDR3 spells CASSLRGGTNLEQYF. The CDR3 region has the DNA TGTGCCAGCAGCCTCAGAGGAGGGACTAACCTCGAGCAGTACTTC.